This passage covers 21 T cell receptor beta chains from one sample sequenced in a study of regulatory T cells in long-lasting Graves disease. With iRepertoire HTBI primers and Arm-PCR of CDR3 regions, TCR beta libraries were built. TCRdb ran MiXCR on the multiplex PCR reads and lists one entry per CDR3 protein. The table includes about 420,000 distinct CDR3 sequences, roughly 15% detected once. Documented time point: newly diagnosed GD, antithyroid drugs for less than 3 months. Following extraction of RNA from PBMCs, that RNA was used to make the TCR library. These same data were also listed under a study on T cells in Graves' hyperthyroidism and ophthalmopathy.

This specimen consisted of peripheral blood mononuclear cells (PBMCs), obtained at new diagnosis, from a patient treated with antithyroid drugs. These receptors were obtained from a woman aged 18-35 years with Graves disease.

This clonotype occurred many times. V usage is TRBV7-6 and J usage is TRBJ2-3; 9 nucleotides agree with TRBD2. The CDR3 has 16 amino acids. V lost 1 base and J lost 6; bases outside the gene matches: 8. Germline V gene sequence: CDR1 SGHVS, CDR2 FNYEAQ. This CDR3 reads CASSLGASGKVDTQYF. DNA of the CDR3: TGTGCCAGCAGCTTAGGCGCTAGCGGGAAGGTTGATACGCAGTATTTT.

This clonotype occurred many times. V is TRBV6-1 and J is TRBJ1-5, with 7 nucleotides matching TRBD1. The germline V gene encodes CDR1 MNHNS and CDR2 SASEGT. The CDR3 length is 16 residues. The V segment lost 7 bases and the J segment 6 bases; nucleotides outside the gene matches: 15. The CDR3 sequence is CASTGARRQGGQPQHF. The CDR3 DNA follows: TGTGCCAGCACGGGGGCGCGTAGACAGGGAGGTCAGCCCCAGCATTTT.

On this clonotype: Being one base from a much bigger clone, this may be a read error. The rearrangement links TRBV6-2 or TRBV6-3 to TRBJ2-7; no clear D gene. The V gene's germline CDR1 is MNHEY and CDR2 SVGEGT. The CDR3 consists of 16 residues. CDR3 DNA sequence: TGTGCCAGCAGTCACTCCACCCTCCGAGGCTCCTACGAGCAGTACTTC. Translating gives CASSHSTLRGSYEQYF.

This chain connects TRBV28 to TRBJ1-5; D not resolved. This CDR3 region has 13 residues. Trimming shortened V by 4 bases and J by 7 bases, and 11 bases separated the two germline ends. The germline V gene encodes CDR1 MDHEN and CDR2 SYDVKM. Written as DNA, the CDR3 is TGTGCCAGCAGTTCCAACTTTGGCCAGCCCCAGCATTTT. It specifies CASSSNFGQPQHF.

There are many counts of this clonotype. This sequence joins TRBV6-5 and TRBJ2-7, with TRBD1 matching 7 bases. J gave up 2 bases and V 2 bases, and 9 bases lay outside the gene matches. The CDR3 has 16 amino acids. Germline V lookup: CDR1 MNHEY, CDR2 SVGAGI. CDR3 sequence: CASSYRRGGNPYEQYF. The CDR3 region has the DNA TGTGCCAGCAGTTACCGGAGAGGGGGCAACCCCTACGAGCAGTACTTC.

V and J are TRBV30 and TRBJ1-5, with 7 bases lining up with TRBD1. With V trimmed by 3 bases and J by 5 bases, 13 bases remained unmatched. The CDR3 has 16 residues. Germline CDR1 reads GTSNPN; CDR2 reads SVGIG (reference sequence). The CDR3 DNA sequence: TGTGCCTGGAGCGCAATGGGGCCAGGGGGGCATCAGCCCCAGCATTTT. Protein: CAWSAMGPGGHQPQHF.

A few counts support this clonotype. The chain couples TRBV14 to TRBJ2-5; D remains unclear. The V gene lost 4 bases and the J gene lost 5 bases, with 8 bases spanning the gap. CDR3 length: 12 residues. Germline lookup yields CDR1 SGHDN and CDR2 FVKESK. For the CDR3, the DNA is TGTGCCAGCAGCCTCTTCGGGGAGACCCAGTACTTC. Translating gives CASSLFGETQYF.

This chain joins TRBV5-4 and TRBJ2-1, with D perhaps matching TRBD1 (5 bases). The CDR3 totals 16 residues. Trimming shortened V by 4 bases and J by 8 bases, and 22 bases separated the two germline ends. Per germline, CDR1 SGHNT and CDR2 YYREEE (reference sequence). CDR3 sequence (DNA): TGTGCCAGCAGCCCCTCGAGCCAGCCGCCCAGGGATGAGCAGTTCTTC. Its protein product is CASSPSSQPPRDEQFF.

This clonotype was detected a few times. This chain uses TRBV5-1 with TRBJ2-3; 9 nucleotides align to TRBD2. V shed 4 bases and J 5 bases; nucleotides not matched to a gene: 8. Germline CDR1 is SGHRS and CDR2 is YFSETQ. This CDR3 is built from 15 residues. Written as DNA, the CDR3 is TGCGCCAGCAGCGGAGTAGCGGGAGCTGGAGATACGCAGTATTTT. Translated: CASSGVAGAGDTQYF.

This clonotype came up many times. This chain connects TRBV28 to TRBJ2-7; TRBD1 matches 7 bases. Losses at the gene ends were 1 base for V and 3 bases for J; bases not matched to a gene: 3. The CDR3 has 14 residues. CDR1 is MDHEN, CDR2 SYDVKM, per germline. CDR3 bases: TGTGCCAGCAGTTTATCCTGGGACAGCTACGAGCAGTACTTC. As protein: CASSLSWDSYEQYF.

This clonotype was seen at least ten times. The chain has TRBV3-1 and TRBJ1-1, with TRBD1 as a possible D gene (6 bases). The CDR3 runs to 14 residues. Deletions cut 8 bases from V and 1 base from J, with 14 bases between. Germline CDR1 reads LGHDT; CDR2 reads YNNKEL (reference sequence). Here the CDR3 reads CASGWRGQNTEAFF. DNA of the CDR3: TGTGCCAGCGGTTGGCGGGGGCAGAACACTGAAGCTTTCTTT.

This clonotype has more than one count but fewer than ten. The gene calls are TRBV12-3 or TRBV12-4 and TRBJ1-6, with D perhaps TRBD1 (6 bases). The CDR3 consists of 14 residues. The V and J ends lost 2 bases and 12 bases respectively, with 14 bases between them. The CDR3 DNA sequence: TGTGCCAGCAGTTTACCCGGACAGATGAGACCCCTCCACTTT. Protein product: CASSLPGQMRPLHF.

In its sample, this clonotype was seen a few times. The chain combines TRBV6-1 with TRBJ2-3; no clear D. The V end lost 1 base, the J end lost 4 bases, and 6 bases lay between the germline ends. Germline V gene data show CDR1 as MNHNS and CDR2 as SASEGT. This CDR3 has 13 residues. CDR3 nucleotides: TGTGCCAGCAGTGAAGTAAAGTCAGATACGCAGTATTTT. Translated: CASSEVKSDTQYF.

This chain uses TRBV6-1 with TRBJ1-4; D might be TRBD1 (5 bases). The CDR3 extends over 15 amino acids. The V gene's germline CDR1 is MNHNS and CDR2 SASEGT. Trimming left V 6 bases short and J 0 bases short, with 11 bases between. The CDR3 region has the DNA TGTGCCAGCAGCCCCGAGGGGTCAACTAATGAAAAACTGTTTTTT. Translation gives CASSPEGSTNEKLFF.

Many counts were recorded for this clonotype. The J gene is TRBJ2-3, the V gene TRBV29-1; D is possibly TRBD2 (5 bases). Trimming shortened V by 6 bases and J by 2 bases, and 18 bases separated the two germline ends. CDR1 is SQVTM and CDR2 is ANQGSEA in the germline V gene. CDR3 size: 15 residues. Written as DNA, the CDR3 is TGCAGCGTCGCCCTAACTAGTCTTGACACAGATACGCAGTATTTT. It yields the protein CSVALTSLDTDTQYF.

The chain couples TRBV28 to TRBJ2-7, with D possibly being TRBD1 (5 bases). The germline V and J ends were trimmed by 6 bases and 2 bases, with 14 bases remaining between them. This CDR3 is built from 14 residues. The germline gives CDR1 MDHEN, CDR2 SYDVKM. CDR3 in amino acids: CASSVGEGTYEQYF. CDR3 nucleotides: TGTGCCAGCAGCGTAGGGGAAGGGACCTACGAGCAGTACTTC.

There are many counts of this clonotype. The chain employs TRBV7-3 and TRBJ2-1, with 7 bases that match TRBD2. CDR3 length equals 15 residues. The V and J ends lost 6 bases and 4 bases, in that order; junction bases with no gene match: 9. CDR1 SGHTA and CDR2 FQGTGA come from the germline V gene. CDR3 sequence: CASSAREGPYNEQFF. CDR3 sequence (DNA): TGTGCCAGCAGTGCGAGGGAGGGCCCATACAATGAGCAGTTCTTC.

This clonotype was seen a few times. The chain links TRBV4-1 to TRBJ2-3, with 11 bases matching TRBD2. Germline V gives CDR1 MGHRA, CDR2 YSYEKL. The CDR3 is made up of 17 amino acids. Trimming cost V 0 bases and J 4 bases; bases outside gene matches: 6. DNA of the CDR3: TGCGCCAGCAGCCAAGAGGGAGAACTAGCGGGAGCAGATACGCAGTATTTT. Protein sequence: CASSQEGELAGADTQYF.

There are many counts of this clonotype. The chain uses TRBV7-2 and TRBJ2-3; D is perhaps TRBD1 (5 bases). The germline V and J ends were trimmed by 6 bases and 4 bases, with 8 bases remaining between them. The V gene's germline CDR1 is SGHTA and CDR2 FQGNSA. The CDR3 is 12 residues long. The CDR3 loop reads CASRSGPDTQYF. CDR3 nucleotide sequence: TGTGCCAGCAGGTCAGGGCCAGATACGCAGTATTTT.

The chain links TRBV3-1 to TRBJ2-1, with 13 bases aligning to TRBD2. Per germline, CDR1 LGHDT and CDR2 YNNKEL (reference sequence). The CDR3 runs 17 residues. V lost 4 bases, J lost 4 bases, and 7 bases stayed unmatched. CDR3 in DNA: TGTGCCAGCAGCCTCAGGACTAGCGGGGGCCTATACAATGAGCAGTTCTTC. Its protein is CASSLRTSGGLYNEQFF.

This clonotype was counted between two and nine times. This may arise from a read error, as a much more abundant clone is one base away. The chain recombines TRBV7-9 with TRBJ2-1, with D possibly TRBD2 on 6 matching bases. Per the germline V gene, CDR1 is SEHNR and CDR2 is FQNEAQ (reference sequence). This CDR3 spans 17 amino acids. The CDR3 loop is CVSTQEMTRRSSNEQFF. In DNA form, the CDR3 reads TGTGTCAGCACCCAGGAGATGACTAGGCGGAGTTCCAATGAGCAGTTCTTC.